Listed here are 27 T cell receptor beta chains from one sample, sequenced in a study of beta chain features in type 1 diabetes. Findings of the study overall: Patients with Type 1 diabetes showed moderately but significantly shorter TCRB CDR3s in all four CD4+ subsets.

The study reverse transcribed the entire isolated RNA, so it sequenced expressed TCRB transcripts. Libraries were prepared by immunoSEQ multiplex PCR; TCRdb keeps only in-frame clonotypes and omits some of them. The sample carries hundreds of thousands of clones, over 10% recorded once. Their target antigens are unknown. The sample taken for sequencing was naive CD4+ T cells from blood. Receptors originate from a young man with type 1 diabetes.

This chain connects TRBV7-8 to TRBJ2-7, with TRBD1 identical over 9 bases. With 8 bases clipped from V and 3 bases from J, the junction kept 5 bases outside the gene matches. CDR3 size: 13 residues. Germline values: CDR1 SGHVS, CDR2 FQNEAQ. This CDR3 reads CASVRTGDYEQYF. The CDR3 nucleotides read TGTGCCAGCGTACGGACAGGGGACTACGAGCAGTACTTC.

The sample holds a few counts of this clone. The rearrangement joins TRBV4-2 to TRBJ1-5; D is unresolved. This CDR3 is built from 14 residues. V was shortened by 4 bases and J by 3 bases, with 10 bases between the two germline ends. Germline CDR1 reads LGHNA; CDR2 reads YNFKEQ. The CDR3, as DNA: TGTGCCAGCAGCCGACCAGACAACAATCAGCCCCAGCATTTT. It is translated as CASSRPDNNQPQHF.

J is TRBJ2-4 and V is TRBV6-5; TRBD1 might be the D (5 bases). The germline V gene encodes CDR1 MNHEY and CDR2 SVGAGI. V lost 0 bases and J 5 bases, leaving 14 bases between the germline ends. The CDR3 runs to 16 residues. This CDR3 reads CASSYSSQGWENIQYF. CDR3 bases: TGTGCCAGCAGTTACTCGTCTCAGGGTTGGGAAAACATTCAGTACTTC.

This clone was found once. The CDR3 region is CASSPPSTSGGEKFF. The CDR3 DNA sequence: TGTGCCAGCAGCCCGCCGTCGACTAGCGGGGGGGAGAAGTTCTTC. This chain connects TRBV5-4 to TRBJ2-1, with TRBD2 matching 14 bases. The germline V gene has CDR1 SGHNT and CDR2 YYREEE (reference sequence). The J segment lost 14 bases and the V segment lost 4 bases, leaving 11 bases of the junction unmatched. CDR3 size: 15 residues.

In DNA, the CDR3 is TGTGCCAGCAGCCCCGGGACCGCCTTGAGTGGCTACACCTTC. This gives the protein CASSPGTALSGYTF. The chain joins TRBV7-6 to TRBJ1-2; D perhaps matches TRBD1 (5 bases). Looked up from germline, CDR1 is SGHVS and CDR2 is FNYEAQ. V gave up 5 bases and J gave up 7 bases, with 17 bases separating them. CDR3 size: 14 residues.

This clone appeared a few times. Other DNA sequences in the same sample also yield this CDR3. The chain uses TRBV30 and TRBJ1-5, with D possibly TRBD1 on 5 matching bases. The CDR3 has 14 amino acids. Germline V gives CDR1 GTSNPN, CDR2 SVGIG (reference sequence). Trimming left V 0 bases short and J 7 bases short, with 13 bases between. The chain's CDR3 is CAWSVSGGGQPQHF. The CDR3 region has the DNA TGTGCCTGGAGTGTCTCGGGGGGTGGCCAGCCCCAGCATTTT.

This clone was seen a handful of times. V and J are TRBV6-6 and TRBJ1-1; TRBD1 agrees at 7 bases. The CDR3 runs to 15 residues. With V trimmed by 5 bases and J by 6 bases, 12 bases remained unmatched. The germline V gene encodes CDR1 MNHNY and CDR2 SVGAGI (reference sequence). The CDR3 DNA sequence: TGTGCCAGCAGTGACGGGATGAGGGGGCTTGCTGAAGCTTTCTTT. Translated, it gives CASSDGMRGLAEAFF.

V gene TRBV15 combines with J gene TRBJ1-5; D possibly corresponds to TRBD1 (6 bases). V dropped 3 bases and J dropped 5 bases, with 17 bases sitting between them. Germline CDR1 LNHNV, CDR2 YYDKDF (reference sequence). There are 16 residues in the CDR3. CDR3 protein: CATSRARGPGDQPQHF. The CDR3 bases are TGTGCCACCAGCAGGGCCCGGGGGCCAGGGGATCAGCCCCAGCATTTT.

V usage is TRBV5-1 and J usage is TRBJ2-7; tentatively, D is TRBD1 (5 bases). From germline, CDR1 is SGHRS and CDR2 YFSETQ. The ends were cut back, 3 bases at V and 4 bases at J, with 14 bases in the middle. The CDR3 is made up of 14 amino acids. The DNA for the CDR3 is TGCGCCAGCAGCTCCGGACGGACACCGTACGAGCAGTACTTC. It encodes CASSSGRTPYEQYF.

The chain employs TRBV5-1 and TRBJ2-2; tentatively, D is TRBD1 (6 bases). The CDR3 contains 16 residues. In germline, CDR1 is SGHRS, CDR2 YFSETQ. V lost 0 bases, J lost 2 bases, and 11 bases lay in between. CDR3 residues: CASSLAEQGNTGELFF. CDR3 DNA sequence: TGCGCCAGCAGCTTGGCCGAACAGGGAAACACCGGGGAGCTGTTTTTT. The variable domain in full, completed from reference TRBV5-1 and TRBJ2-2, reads KAGVTQTPRYLIKTRGQQVTLSCSPISGHRSVSWYQQTPGQGLQFLFEYFSETQRNKGNFPGRFSGRQFSNSRSEMNVSTLELGDSALYLCASSLAEQGNTGELFFGEGSRLTVL.

The CDR3 region has the DNA TGCGCCAGCAGCCCCCGGTGGATCTCTGGAAACACCATATATTTT. Translating gives CASSPRWISGNTIYF. The chain employs TRBV4-1 and TRBJ1-3; D not resolved. CDR1 and CDR2 (germline): MGHRA, YSYEKL. Trimming stripped 4 bases from V and 0 bases from J, with 10 bases between. The CDR3 runs to 15 residues.

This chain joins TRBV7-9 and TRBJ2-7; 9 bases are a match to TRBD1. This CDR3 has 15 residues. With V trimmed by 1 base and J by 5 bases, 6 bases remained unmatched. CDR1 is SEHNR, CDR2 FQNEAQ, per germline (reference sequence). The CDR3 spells CASSLGDREDHEQYF. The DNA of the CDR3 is TGTGCCAGCAGCTTAGGGGACAGGGAAGACCACGAGCAGTACTTC.

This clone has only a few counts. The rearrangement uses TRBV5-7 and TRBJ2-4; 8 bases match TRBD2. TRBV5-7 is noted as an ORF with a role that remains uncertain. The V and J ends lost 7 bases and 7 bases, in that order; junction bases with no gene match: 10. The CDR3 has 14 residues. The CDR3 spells CASPYAPGGNIQYF. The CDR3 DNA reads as TGTGCCAGCCCATACGCCCCGGGAGGGAACATTCAGTACTTC.

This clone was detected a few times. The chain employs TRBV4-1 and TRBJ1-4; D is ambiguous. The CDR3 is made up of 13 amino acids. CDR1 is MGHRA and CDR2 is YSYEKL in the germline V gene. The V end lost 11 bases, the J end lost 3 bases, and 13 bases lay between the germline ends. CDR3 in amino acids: CASAPAANEKLFF. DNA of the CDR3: TGCGCCTCGGCCCCAGCAGCTAATGAAAAACTGTTTTTT.

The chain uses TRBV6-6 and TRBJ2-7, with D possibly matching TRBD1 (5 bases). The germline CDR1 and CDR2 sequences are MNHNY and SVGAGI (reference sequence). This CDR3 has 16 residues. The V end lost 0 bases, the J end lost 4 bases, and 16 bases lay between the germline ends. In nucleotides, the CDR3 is TGTGCCAGCAGTTACTCGTATTTGACAGAGAGTTACGAGCAGTACTTC. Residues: CASSYSYLTESYEQYF.

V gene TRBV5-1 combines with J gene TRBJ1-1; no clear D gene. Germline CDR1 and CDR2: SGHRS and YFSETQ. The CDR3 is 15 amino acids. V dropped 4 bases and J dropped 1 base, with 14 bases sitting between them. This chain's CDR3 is CASSLELGGNTEAFF. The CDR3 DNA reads TGCGCCAGCAGCCTGGAGCTAGGAGGGAACACTGAAGCTTTCTTT.

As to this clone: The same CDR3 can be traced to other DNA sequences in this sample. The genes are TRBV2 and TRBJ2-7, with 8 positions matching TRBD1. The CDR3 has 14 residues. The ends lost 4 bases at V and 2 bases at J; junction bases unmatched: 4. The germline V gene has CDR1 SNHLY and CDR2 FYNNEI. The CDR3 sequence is CASSGRTGTYEQYF. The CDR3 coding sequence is TGTGCCAGCAGTGGGCGGACAGGGACCTACGAGCAGTACTTC.

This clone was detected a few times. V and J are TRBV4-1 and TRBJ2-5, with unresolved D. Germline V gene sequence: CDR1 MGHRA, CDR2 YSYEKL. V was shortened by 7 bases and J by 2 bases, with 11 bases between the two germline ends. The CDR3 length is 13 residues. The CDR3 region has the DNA TGCGCCAGCAAACACAGTGGACAAGAGACCCAGTACTTC. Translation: CASKHSGQETQYF.

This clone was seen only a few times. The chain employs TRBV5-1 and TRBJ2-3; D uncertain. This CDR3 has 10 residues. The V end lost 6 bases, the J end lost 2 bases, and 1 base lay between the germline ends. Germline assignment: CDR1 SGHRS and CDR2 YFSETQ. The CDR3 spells CASNTDTQYF. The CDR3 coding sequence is TGCGCCAGCAACACAGATACGCAGTATTTT.

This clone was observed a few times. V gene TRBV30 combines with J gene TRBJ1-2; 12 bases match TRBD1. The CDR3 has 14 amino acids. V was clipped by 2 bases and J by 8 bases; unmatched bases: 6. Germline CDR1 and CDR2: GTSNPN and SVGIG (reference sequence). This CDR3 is CAWSMGQGAGGYTF. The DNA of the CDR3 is TGTGCCTGGAGTATGGGACAGGGGGCGGGCGGCTACACCTTC. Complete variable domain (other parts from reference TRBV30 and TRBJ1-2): SQTIHQWPATLVQPVGSPLSLECTVEGTSNPNLYWYRQAAGRGLQLLFYSVGIGQISSEVPQNLSASRPQDRQFILSSKKLLLSDSGFYLCAWSMGQGAGGYTFGSGTRLTVV.

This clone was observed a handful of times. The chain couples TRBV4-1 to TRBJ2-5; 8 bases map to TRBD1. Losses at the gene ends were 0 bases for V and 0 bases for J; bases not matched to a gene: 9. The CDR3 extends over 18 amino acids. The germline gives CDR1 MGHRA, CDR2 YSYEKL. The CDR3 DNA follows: TGCGCCAGCAGCCAAGATTATGGGACAGGATGGTACCAAGAGACCCAGTACTTC. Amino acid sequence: CASSQDYGTGWYQETQYF.

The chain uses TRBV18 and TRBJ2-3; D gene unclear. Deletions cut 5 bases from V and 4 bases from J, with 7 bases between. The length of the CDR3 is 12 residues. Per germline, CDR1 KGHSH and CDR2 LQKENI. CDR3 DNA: TGTGCCAGCTCAAATACTGCAGATACGCAGTATTTT. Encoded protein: CASSNTADTQYF. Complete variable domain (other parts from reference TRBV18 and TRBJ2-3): NAGVMQNPRHLVRRRGQEARLRCSPMKGHSHVYWYRQLPEEGLKFMVYLQKENIIDESGMPKERFSAEFPKEGPSILRIQQVVRGDSAAYFCASSNTADTQYFGPGTRLTVL.

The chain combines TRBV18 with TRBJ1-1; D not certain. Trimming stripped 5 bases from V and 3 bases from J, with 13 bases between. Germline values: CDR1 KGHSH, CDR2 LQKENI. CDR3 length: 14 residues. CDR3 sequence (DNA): TGTGCCAGCTCAGTGGACTCGCGGGACACTGAAGCTTTCTTT. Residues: CASSVDSRDTEAFF.

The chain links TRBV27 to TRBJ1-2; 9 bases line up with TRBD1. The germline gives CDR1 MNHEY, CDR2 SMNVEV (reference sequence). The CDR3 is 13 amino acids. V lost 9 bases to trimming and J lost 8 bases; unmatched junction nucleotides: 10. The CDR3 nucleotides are TGTGCCAGTAGCTGGGACAGGGAAGGCGGCTACACCTTC. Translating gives CASSWDREGGYTF.

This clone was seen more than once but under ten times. The CDR3 reads CSARYTDTQYF. The CDR3 DNA follows: TGCAGTGCCCGATACACAGATACGCAGTATTTT. The chain employs TRBV20-1 and TRBJ2-3, with D uncertain. Germline V gene data show CDR1 as DFQATT and CDR2 as SNEGSKA (reference sequence). This CDR3 spans 11 amino acids. V was trimmed by 6 bases and J by 2 bases, leaving 6 bases between them.

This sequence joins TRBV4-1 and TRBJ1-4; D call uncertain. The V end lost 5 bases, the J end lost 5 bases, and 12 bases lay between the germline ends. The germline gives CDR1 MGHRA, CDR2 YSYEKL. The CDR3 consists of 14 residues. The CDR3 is CASSDRVRNEKLFF. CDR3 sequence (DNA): TGCGCCAGCAGCGACCGGGTCCGCAATGAAAAACTGTTTTTT.

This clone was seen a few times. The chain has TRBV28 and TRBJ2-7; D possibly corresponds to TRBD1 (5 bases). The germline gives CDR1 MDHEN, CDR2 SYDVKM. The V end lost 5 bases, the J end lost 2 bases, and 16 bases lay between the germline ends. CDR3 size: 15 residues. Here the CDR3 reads CASSTLGQGPYEQYF. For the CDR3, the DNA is TGTGCCAGCAGTACACTGGGGCAGGGTCCCTACGAGCAGTACTTC.